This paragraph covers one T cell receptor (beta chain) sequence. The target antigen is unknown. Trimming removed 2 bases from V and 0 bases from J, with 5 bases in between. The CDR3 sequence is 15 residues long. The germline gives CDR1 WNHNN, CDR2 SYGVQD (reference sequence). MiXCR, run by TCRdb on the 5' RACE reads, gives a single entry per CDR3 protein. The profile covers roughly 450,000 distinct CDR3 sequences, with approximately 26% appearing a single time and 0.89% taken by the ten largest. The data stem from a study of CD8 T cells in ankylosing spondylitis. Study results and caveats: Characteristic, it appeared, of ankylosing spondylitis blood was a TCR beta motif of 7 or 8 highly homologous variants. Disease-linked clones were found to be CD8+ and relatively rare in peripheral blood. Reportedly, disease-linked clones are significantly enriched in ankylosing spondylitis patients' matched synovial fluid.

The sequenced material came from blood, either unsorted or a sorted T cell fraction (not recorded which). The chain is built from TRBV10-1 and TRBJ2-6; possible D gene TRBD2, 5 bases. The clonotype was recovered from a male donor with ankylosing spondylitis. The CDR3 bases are TGCGCCAGCAGTGAGGGAGGCTCTGGGGCCAACGTCCTGACTTTC. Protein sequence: CASSEGGSGANVLTF.